This T cell receptor (beta chain) was sequenced for a study of blood T cell repertoires in COVID-19. Source study methods: Estimation of nucleated cell counts was performed using reference gene primer amplification. Profiling relied on immunoSEQ multiplex PCR, and the TCRdb table lists in-frame clones only, not all of them. That table gives V, J and clone size, and the DNA gave D and trimming. The sample yields around 140,000 clones, around nine tenths seen once. V was shortened by 2 bases and J by 0 bases, with 13 bases between the two germline ends. Germline V gene sequence: CDR1 MNHEY, CDR2 SVGEGT. This CDR3 has 16 amino acids.

The sequence came from a woman aged 55 to 70 with acute or convalescent COVID-19. The rearrangement links TRBV6-2 or TRBV6-3 to TRBJ1-1; possibly TRBD1 for D (6 bases). Specimen: peripheral blood. The CDR3 reads CASSYGGAVMNTEAFF. CDR3 coding DNA: TGTGCCAGCAGTTACGGGGGGGCAGTAATGAACACTGAAGCTTTCTTT.